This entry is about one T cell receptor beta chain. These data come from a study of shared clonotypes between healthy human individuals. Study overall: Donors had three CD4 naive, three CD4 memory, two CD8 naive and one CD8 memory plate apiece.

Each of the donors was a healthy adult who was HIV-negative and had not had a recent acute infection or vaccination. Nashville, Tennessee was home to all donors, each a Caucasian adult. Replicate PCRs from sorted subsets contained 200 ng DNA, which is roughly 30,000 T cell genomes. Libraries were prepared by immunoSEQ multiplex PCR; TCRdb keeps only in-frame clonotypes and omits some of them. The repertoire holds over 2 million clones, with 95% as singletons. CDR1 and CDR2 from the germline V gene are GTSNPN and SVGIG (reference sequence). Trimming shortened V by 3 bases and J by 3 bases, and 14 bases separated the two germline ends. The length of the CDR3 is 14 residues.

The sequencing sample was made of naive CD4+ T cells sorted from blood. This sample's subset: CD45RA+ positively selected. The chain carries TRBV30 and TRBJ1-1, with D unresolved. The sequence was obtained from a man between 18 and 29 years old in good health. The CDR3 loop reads CAWRFYGMHTEAFF. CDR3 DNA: TGTGCCTGGAGGTTTTATGGGATGCACACTGAAGCTTTCTTT.